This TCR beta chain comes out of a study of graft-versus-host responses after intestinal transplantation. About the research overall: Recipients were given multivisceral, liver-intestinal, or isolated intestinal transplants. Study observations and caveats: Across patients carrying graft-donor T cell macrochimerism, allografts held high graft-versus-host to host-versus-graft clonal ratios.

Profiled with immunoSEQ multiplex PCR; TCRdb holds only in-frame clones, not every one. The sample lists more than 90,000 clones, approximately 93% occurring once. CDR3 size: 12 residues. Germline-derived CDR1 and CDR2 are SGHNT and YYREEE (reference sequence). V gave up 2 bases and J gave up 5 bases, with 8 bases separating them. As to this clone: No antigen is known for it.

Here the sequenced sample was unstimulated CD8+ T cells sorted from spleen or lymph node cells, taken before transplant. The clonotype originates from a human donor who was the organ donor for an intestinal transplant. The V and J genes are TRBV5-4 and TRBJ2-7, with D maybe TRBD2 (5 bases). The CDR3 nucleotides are TGTGCCAGCAGCTTCGGGATAAACGAGCAGTACTTC. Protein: CASSFGINEQYF.